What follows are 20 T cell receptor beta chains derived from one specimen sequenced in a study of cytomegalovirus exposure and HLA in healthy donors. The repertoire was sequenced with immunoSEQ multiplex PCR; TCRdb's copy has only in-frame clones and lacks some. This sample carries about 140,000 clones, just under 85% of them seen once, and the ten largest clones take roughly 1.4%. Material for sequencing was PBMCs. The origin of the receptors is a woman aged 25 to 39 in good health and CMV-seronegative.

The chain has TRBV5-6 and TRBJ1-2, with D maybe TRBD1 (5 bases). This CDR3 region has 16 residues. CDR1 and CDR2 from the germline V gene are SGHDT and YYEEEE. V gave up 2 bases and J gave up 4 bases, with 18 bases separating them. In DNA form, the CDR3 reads TGTGCCAGCAGCTTAAAAAACGCACAGGTTCCCTATGGCTACACCTTC. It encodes CASSLKNAQVPYGYTF.

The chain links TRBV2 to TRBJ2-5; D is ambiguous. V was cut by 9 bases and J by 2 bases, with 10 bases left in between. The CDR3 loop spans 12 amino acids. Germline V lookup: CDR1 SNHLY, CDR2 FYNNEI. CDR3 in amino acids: CARSRQQETQYF. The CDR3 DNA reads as TGTGCCAGGTCTCGCCAGCAAGAGACCCAGTACTTC.

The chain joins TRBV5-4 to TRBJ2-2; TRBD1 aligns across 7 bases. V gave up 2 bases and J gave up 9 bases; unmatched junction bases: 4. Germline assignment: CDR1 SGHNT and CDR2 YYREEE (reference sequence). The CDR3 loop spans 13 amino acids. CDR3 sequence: CASSLNRGRELFF. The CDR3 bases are TGTGCCAGCAGCTTAAACAGGGGACGGGAGCTGTTTTTT.

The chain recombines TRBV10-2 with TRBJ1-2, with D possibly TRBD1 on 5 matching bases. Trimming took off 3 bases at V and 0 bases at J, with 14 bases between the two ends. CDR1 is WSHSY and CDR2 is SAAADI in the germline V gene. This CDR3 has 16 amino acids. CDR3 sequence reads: CASSEGRDGANYGYTF. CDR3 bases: TGCGCCAGCAGTGAAGGGAGGGACGGAGCTAACTATGGCTACACCTTC.

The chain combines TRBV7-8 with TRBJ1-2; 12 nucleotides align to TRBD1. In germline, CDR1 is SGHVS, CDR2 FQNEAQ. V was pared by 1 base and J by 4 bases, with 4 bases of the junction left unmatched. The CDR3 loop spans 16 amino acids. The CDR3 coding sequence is TGTGCCAGCAGCTTAGGGGGACAGGGGGCAATCTATGGCTACACCTTC. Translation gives CASSLGGQGAIYGYTF.

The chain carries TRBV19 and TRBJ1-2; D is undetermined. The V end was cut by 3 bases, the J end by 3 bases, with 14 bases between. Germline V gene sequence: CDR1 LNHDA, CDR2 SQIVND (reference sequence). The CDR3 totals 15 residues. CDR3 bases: TGTGCCAGTAGTATGCGTTTGCGGGAAGACTATGGCTACACCTTC. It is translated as CASSMRLREDYGYTF.

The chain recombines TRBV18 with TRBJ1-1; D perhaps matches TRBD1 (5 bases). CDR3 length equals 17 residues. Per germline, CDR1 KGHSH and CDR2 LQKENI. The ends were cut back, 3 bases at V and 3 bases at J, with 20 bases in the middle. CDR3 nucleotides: TGTGCCAGCTCACCCACACGGAGGGGAACTATTGACACTGAAGCTTTCTTT. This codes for CASSPTRRGTIDTEAFF. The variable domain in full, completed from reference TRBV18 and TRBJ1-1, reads NAGVMQNPRHLVRRRGQEARLRCSPMKGHSHVYWYRQLPEEGLKFMVYLQKENIIDESGMPKERFSAEFPKEGPSILRIQQVVRGDSAAYFCASSPTRRGTIDTEAFFGQGTRLTVV.

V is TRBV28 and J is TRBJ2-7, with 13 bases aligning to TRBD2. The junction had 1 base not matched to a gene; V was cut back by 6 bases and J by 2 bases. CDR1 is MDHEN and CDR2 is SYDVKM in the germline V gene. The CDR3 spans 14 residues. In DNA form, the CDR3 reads TGTGCCAGCAGAACTAGCGGGGGGGCCTACGAGCAGTACTTC. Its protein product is CASRTSGGAYEQYF.

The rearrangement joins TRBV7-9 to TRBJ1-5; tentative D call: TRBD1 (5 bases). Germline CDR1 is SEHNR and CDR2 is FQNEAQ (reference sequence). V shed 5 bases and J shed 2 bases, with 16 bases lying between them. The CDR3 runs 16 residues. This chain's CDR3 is CASSRGSGSRNQPQHF. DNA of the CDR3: TGTGCCAGCAGCCGGGGGTCGGGCAGCCGCAATCAGCCCCAGCATTTT.

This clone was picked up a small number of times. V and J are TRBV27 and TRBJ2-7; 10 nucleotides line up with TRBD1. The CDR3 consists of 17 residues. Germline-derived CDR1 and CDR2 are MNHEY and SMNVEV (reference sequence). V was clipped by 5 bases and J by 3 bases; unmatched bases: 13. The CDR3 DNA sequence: TGTGCCAGCAGTCCGGGACAGGGGCTCTCCACCCGCTACGAGCAGTACTTC. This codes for CASSPGQGLSTRYEQYF.

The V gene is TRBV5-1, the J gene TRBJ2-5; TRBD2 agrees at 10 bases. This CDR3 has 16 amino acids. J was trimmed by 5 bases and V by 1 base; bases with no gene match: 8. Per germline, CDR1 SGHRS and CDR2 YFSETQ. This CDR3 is CASSLITSGDRETQYF. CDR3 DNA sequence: TGCGCCAGCAGCTTGATAACTAGCGGGGATCGGGAGACCCAGTACTTC.

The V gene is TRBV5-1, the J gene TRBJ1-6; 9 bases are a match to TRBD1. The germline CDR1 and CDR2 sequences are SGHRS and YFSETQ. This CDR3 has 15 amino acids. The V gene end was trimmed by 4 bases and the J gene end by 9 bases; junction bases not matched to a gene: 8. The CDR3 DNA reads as TGCGCCAGCAGCATAGGGACAGGGTGGAGTTCACCCCTCCACTTT. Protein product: CASSIGTGWSSPLHF.

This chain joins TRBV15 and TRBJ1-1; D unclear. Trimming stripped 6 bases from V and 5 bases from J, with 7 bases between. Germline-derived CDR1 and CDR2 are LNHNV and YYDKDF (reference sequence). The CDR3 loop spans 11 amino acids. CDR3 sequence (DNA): TGTGCCACCAGTAGATCTACTGAAGCTTTCTTT. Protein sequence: CATSRSTEAFF.

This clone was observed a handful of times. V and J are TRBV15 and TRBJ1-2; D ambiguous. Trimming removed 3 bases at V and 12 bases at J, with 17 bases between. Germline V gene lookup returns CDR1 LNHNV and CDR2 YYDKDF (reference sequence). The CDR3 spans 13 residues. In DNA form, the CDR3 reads TGTGCCACCAGCAGGGATCGGTATGAGGGAAACACCTTC. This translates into CATSRDRYEGNTF. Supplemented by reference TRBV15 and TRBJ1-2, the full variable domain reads DAMVIQNPRYQVTQFGKPVTLSCSQTLNHNVMYWYQQKSSQAPKLLFHYYDKDFNNEADTPDNFQSRRPNTSFCFLDIRSPGLGDTAMYLCATSRDRYEGNTFGSGTRLTVV.

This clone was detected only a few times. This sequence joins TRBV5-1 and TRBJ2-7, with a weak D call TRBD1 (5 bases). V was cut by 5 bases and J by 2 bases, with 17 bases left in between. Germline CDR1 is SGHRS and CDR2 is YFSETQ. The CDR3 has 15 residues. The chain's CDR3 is CASRRDWGPTYEQYF. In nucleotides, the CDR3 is TGCGCCAGCAGGCGAGATTGGGGCCCCACCTACGAGCAGTACTTC.

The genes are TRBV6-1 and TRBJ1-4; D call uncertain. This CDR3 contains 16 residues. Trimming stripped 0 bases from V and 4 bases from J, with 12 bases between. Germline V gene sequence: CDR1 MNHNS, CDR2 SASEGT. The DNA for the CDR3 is TGTGCCAGCAGTGAAGCGCTCGGACTTATTAATGAAAAACTGTTTTTT. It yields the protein CASSEALGLINEKLFF.

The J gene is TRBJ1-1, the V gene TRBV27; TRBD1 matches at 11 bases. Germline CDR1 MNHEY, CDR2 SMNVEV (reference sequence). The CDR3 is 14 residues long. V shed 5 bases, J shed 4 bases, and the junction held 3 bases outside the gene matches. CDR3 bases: TGTGCCAGCAGTGTGGGGACAGGGGGCACTGAAGCTTTCTTT. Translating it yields CASSVGTGGTEAFF.

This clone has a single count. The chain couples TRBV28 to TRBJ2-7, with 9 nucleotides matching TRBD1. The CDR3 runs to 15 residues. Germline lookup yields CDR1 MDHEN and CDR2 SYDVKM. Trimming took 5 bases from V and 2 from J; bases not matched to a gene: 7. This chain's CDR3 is CASSQGGTGPYEQYF. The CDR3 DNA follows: TGTGCCAGCAGTCAGGGGGGGACAGGGCCCTACGAGCAGTACTTC.

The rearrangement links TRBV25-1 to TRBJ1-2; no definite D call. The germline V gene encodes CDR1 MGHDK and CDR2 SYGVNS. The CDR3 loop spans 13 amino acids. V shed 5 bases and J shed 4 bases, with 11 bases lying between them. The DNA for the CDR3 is TGTGCCAGCAGTTCGGGGTCTGGCTATGGCTACACCTTC. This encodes CASSSGSGYGYTF.

DNA of the CDR3: TGCGCCAGCAGCCAAGAACGTGGGACTAGCGGGGGGGCGGTTACGCAGTATTTT. Its translation: CASSQERGTSGGAVTQYF. V usage is TRBV4-1 and J usage is TRBJ2-3, with 16 bases lining up with TRBD2. From germline, CDR1 is MGHRA and CDR2 YSYEKL. V gave up 0 bases and J gave up 8 bases; unmatched junction bases: 8. The CDR3 runs to 18 residues.